Given below is one TCR beta chain in context. Its recognized antigen is unknown. Base qualities are not at hand, and no much larger clone is one base apart. The collaborating institutions used their own protocols to collect whole blood in K2EDTA tubes. For TCRbeta analysis, collaborators shipped samples in one of three forms: frozen whole blood, isolated PBMCs, or DNA extracted from either of those sample types. The data are from a study of blood T cell repertoires in COVID-19 (dated by TCRdb to about 2020). At the level of the whole study: The collaborator samples originated in the United States, Italy and Spain and spanned the acute and convalescent phases of COVID-19. The material from the prospective study consisted of cDNA or gDNA derived from T cells, B-cell-depleted T cells, or PBMCs. Deeply sampled blood TCRbeta repertoires from subjects exposed to, actively infected with, or recovered from COVID-19 were included in the dataset. The repertoires were made available in a free public database intended to serve as a resource for research on the immune response to SARS-CoV-2. Samples were obtained from the ongoing ImmuneRACE study (first 160 participants) and from 1,254 subjects provided by 6 global collaborators. Sample metadata almost always included a de-identified subject ID, COVID-19 status, age in years and sex. Where available, HLA class I and class II types were obtained from metadata supplied by the sample provider rather than from assay-based typing.

TCRbeta CDR3 regions were amplified from genomic DNA using the immunoSEQ Assay, a bias-controlled multiplex PCR. The authors' analysis ran thus. Nucleated cell counts per sample were estimated from amplification of reference gene primers within the assay. Sequence reads were collapsed and filtered to measure the absolute abundance of every unique TCRbeta CDR3 rearrangement. Productive Simpson clonality was computed per sample as the square root of Simpson's diversity index over productive rearrangements. What TCRdb holds here is the immuneACCESS table cut down to in-frame rearrangements. Part of the clones is not present; checked against another copy, under half of the missing clones reflect an unresolved V gene, and the others are unexplained. V, J and clone size reflect that table, while D and trimming were determined from the DNA. Here the sample has 100,000 to 120,000 clones; approximately 84% occur a single time. Jointly, the top ten make up approximately 1.5% of the sample.

Clipping removes 6 bases from V and 5 bases from J, with 9 as the unmatched junction base count. Per the germline V gene (reference sequence), SGHAT is the CDR1 and FQDESV is the CDR2. The cysteine opens and the phenylalanine closes a CDR3 of 15 amino acids. Here the CDR3 DNA is all that survives: 45 bases in frame from base 1. On the study overall, not on this receptor specifically: Clinical and demographic metadata were provided uncurated, with the amount varying by source and participant.

This receptor was identified in a man between 45 and 60 years old with acute or convalescent COVID-19. The sequence is built from TRBV11-1 and TRBJ2-3; 9 central bases correspond to TRBD2. The sequencing input was peripheral blood. The bases are TGTGCCAGCAGTTTCAGCGGGGGGCAGGGAGATACGCAGTATTTT. Its coded protein is CASSFSGGQGDTQYF.